One sample yielded the 14 T cell receptor beta chains listed below, sequenced in a study of yellow fever vaccine responses in identical twins (dated by TCRdb to 2016 to 2019). Libraries were built with RT-PCR. This sample was sequenced with an Illumina HiSeq 2500. The public reads were run again by TCRdb, first through fastp at Q25 and then through MiXCR, and only productive beta chains were kept. Merged by CDR3 protein, the rows form single entries marked with the most common genes and DNA. The sample contains approximately 20,000 distinct CDR3 sequences, over 65% of them found a single time. Clones ranked in the top ten supply 2% to 2.5% of the sample. The input for sequencing was T cells from blood (PBMCs), unsorted or a sorted subset (not recorded which), taken before or after yellow fever vaccination (not recorded which). Source of these receptors: a woman in her late teens or twenties who received the yellow fever vaccine. Donor details come from another sample of the same person, matched by shared clones.

In its sample, this clonotype was seen once. The V and J genes are TRBV18 and TRBJ1-3, with no clear D. This CDR3 is 15 amino acids long. V was clipped by 4 bases and J by 4 bases, with 14 bases between them. CDR1 KGHSH and CDR2 LQKENI come from the germline V gene. CDR3: CASSHNSPMGNTIYF. DNA of the CDR3: TGTGCCAGCTCACACAACAGCCCTATGGGAAACACCATATATTTT.

This chain connects TRBV11-1 to TRBJ2-5; a weak D match, TRBD1 (5 bases). V was shortened by 6 bases and J by 5 bases, with 13 bases between the two germline ends. This CDR3 region has 13 residues. The germline gives CDR1 SGHAT, CDR2 FQDESV (reference sequence). The DNA for the CDR3 is TGTGCCAGCAGTCACGTCCAGGGTGAGACCCAGTACTTC. Translation: CASSHVQGETQYF.

The chain recombines TRBV6-1 with TRBJ1-6, with 10 bases aligning to TRBD1. The V and J ends lost 6 bases and 9 bases, in that order; junction bases with no gene match: 11. Germline-derived CDR1 and CDR2 are MNHNS and SASEGT. The CDR3 consists of 16 residues. The CDR3: CASRERQGASRSPLHF. The CDR3, as DNA: TGTGCCAGCAGAGAAAGACAGGGGGCAAGTCGTTCACCCCTCCACTTT.

The V and J genes are TRBV7-9 and TRBJ2-5; perhaps TRBD1 as D (6 bases). The V gene lost 6 bases and the J gene lost 4 bases, with 18 bases spanning the gap. The germline gives CDR1 SEHNR, CDR2 FQNEAQ (reference sequence). CDR3 length: 15 amino acids. The CDR3 DNA is TGTGCCAGCAGAAGCGCAGGGACACCGGGAGAGACCCAGTACTTC. Translated, it gives CASRSAGTPGETQYF.

CDR3 region: CASSPFGPDAYEQYF. CDR3 DNA sequence: TGCGCCAGCAGCCCGTTTGGACCGGATGCCTACGAGCAGTACTTC. This rearrangement joins TRBV4-1 to TRBJ2-7; D call uncertain. Germline V gene sequence: CDR1 MGHRA, CDR2 YSYEKL. Trimming took off 4 bases at V and 2 bases at J, with 15 bases between the two ends. The CDR3 totals 15 residues.

The V and J genes are TRBV13 and TRBJ2-1, with 9 positions matching TRBD1. The V and J ends lost 3 bases and 4 bases, in that order; junction bases with no gene match: 4. The CDR3 is 15 residues long. Germline CDR1 and CDR2: PRHDT and FYEKMQ (reference sequence). CDR3: CASSFTGTGYNEQFF. CDR3 DNA: TGTGCCAGCAGCTTCACCGGGACAGGGTACAATGAGCAGTTCTTC.

This clonotype was recorded a few times. The CDR3 bases are TGTGCCAGCAGCTTTTCCAGGGGGGGGAACACTGAAGCTTTCTTT. Protein sequence: CASSFSRGGNTEAFF. The genes are TRBV11-3 and TRBJ1-1; 7 positions match TRBD1. Trimming removed 3 bases from V and 1 base from J; junction bases left unmatched: 5. CDR1 and CDR2 (germline): SGHNT, YENEEA. The CDR3 sequence is 15 residues long.

V usage is TRBV18 and J usage is TRBJ1-6, with a weak D call TRBD1 (5 bases). Per the germline V gene, CDR1 is KGHSH and CDR2 is LQKENI. This CDR3 is 13 amino acids long. The germline V and J ends were trimmed by 6 bases and 10 bases, with 13 bases remaining between them. CDR3 amino acids: CASSVDRASPLHF. The CDR3 DNA is TGTGCCAGCTCCGTAGACAGAGCGTCACCCCTCCACTTT.

The chain has TRBV5-4 and TRBJ2-1; 7 positions match TRBD2. This CDR3 comprises 16 residues. V lost 0 bases and J lost 10; bases outside the gene matches: 13. Germline lookup yields CDR1 SGHNT and CDR2 YYREEE (reference sequence). DNA for the CDR3: TGTGCCAGCAGCTTGGCCCCCCGGGAGGCTCGTGGAGAGCAGTTCTTC. It encodes CASSLAPREARGEQFF.

This clonotype was counted between two and nine times. The chain combines TRBV5-1 with TRBJ1-4, with TRBD1 as a possible D gene (5 bases). Trimming took off 0 bases at V and 0 bases at J, with 9 bases between the two ends. The germline V gene encodes CDR1 SGHRS and CDR2 YFSETQ. CDR3 length: 16 residues. The CDR3 coding sequence is TGCGCCAGCAGCTTGGGGGGGGGAACAACTAATGAAAAACTGTTTTTT. Its protein is CASSLGGGTTNEKLFF.

The rearrangement uses TRBV18 and TRBJ1-5; 7 nucleotides line up with TRBD1. Germline V gene sequence: CDR1 KGHSH, CDR2 LQKENI. The CDR3 length is 16 residues. With 4 bases clipped from V and 0 bases from J, the junction kept 6 bases outside the gene matches. The chain's CDR3 is CASSRGTVYSNQPQHF. CDR3 DNA: TGTGCCAGCTCACGCGGGACAGTCTATAGCAATCAGCCCCAGCATTTT.

This clonotype was recorded only once. The chain uses TRBV14 and TRBJ2-1, with no clear D. V was pared by 2 bases and J by 9 bases, with 5 bases between. Per the germline V gene, CDR1 is SGHDN and CDR2 is FVKESK. The CDR3 has 11 residues. CDR3 residues: CASSQTTEQFF. Written as DNA, the CDR3 is TGTGCCAGCAGCCAAACTACTGAGCAGTTCTTC.

The chain is built from TRBV10-3 and TRBJ2-7, with 7 bases aligning to TRBD1. V lost 0 bases and J lost 0; bases outside the gene matches: 2. The CDR3 runs 15 residues. From germline, CDR1 is ENHRY and CDR2 SYGVKD. DNA for the CDR3: TGTGCCATCAGTGAGTCAGGGGGCCTCTCCTACGAGCAGTACTTC. Protein: CAISESGGLSYEQYF.

The chain links TRBV19 to TRBJ1-1, with D perhaps matching TRBD1 (5 bases). The CDR3 consists of 12 residues. Trimming removed 4 bases from V and 7 bases from J, with 10 bases in between. Germline loops: CDR1 LNHDA, CDR2 SQIVND (reference sequence). CDR3 protein: CASSRGKIEAFF. The CDR3 coding sequence is TGTGCCAGTAGTAGGGGGAAGATTGAAGCTTTCTTT.